The 27 T cell receptor beta chains below come from one sample, sequenced in a study of radiation and T cells in renal cell carcinoma. As to time point: blood 4 weeks post-SBRT, at nephrectomy. Treatment indicated: 15 Gy SBRT to primary tumor, nephrectomy 4 weeks later. TCRdb's copy holds only in-frame clones and misses some; the assay was immunoSEQ multiplex PCR. The data contain around 74,000 clones, roughly 80% of them singletons. Sequenced material: blood, taken from a patient whose treatment included radiotherapy and nephrectomy. The source of these receptors is a woman between 55 and 75 years old with renal cell carcinoma.

V usage is TRBV29-1 and J usage is TRBJ1-4; no firm D call. Per germline, CDR1 SQVTM and CDR2 ANQGSEA. The CDR3 is 13 residues long. V was shortened by 1 base and J by 2 bases, with 5 bases between the two germline ends. The CDR3 reads CSVEVGTNEKLFF. The CDR3 nucleotides read TGCAGCGTTGAAGTAGGGACTAATGAAAAACTGTTTTTT.

This clone was picked up many times. The V gene is TRBV6-1, the J gene TRBJ2-7, with 11 bases lining up with TRBD1. The CDR3 loop spans 14 amino acids. V lost 4 bases and J lost 4; bases outside the gene matches: 3. Germline lookup yields CDR1 MNHNS and CDR2 SASEGT. The CDR3 DNA reads TGTGCCAGCAGTGTCGGACAGGGGGCTTACGAGCAGTACTTC. Translated: CASSVGQGAYEQYF.

The chain recombines TRBV10-3 with TRBJ2-1; D is unclear. This CDR3 has 12 residues. The V and J ends lost 5 bases and 8 bases respectively, with 10 bases between them. CDR1 and CDR2 from the germline V gene are ENHRY and SYGVKD. The CDR3 region is CAISTRSDEQFF. The CDR3 nucleotides are TGTGCCATCAGTACCCGATCAGATGAGCAGTTCTTC.

CDR3 sequence (DNA): TGTGCCAGCAGTAGGAGGGATAGCAATCAGCCCCAGCATTTT. Translated: CASSRRDSNQPQHF. The chain is built from TRBV2 and TRBJ1-5; D not resolved. The germline V gene has CDR1 SNHLY and CDR2 FYNNEI. The CDR3 covers 14 residues. The V end was cut by 5 bases, the J end by 0 bases, with 8 bases between.

In DNA form, the CDR3 reads TGTGCCAGCAGCCTTACTAGCCAAAAAGCCACCGGGGAGCTGTTTTTT. Residues: CASSLTSQKATGELFF. This chain joins TRBV2 and TRBJ2-2; D is possibly TRBD2 (6 bases). The CDR3 length is 16 residues. Looked up from germline, CDR1 is SNHLY and CDR2 is FYNNEI. Trimming left V 6 bases short and J 4 bases short, with 18 bases between.

This clone was seen just once. This chain connects TRBV9 to TRBJ2-3; 15 bases align to TRBD2. The trim removed 4 bases at V and 5 bases at J, leaving 8 bases unmatched. In germline, CDR1 is SGDLS, CDR2 YYNGEE. The CDR3 contains 17 residues. CDR3 region: CASSPRTSGGAIDTQYF. In nucleotides, the CDR3 is TGTGCCAGCAGCCCGAGGACTAGCGGGGGGGCGATAGATACGCAGTATTTT.

The chain uses TRBV7-8 and TRBJ1-1; the D is unclear. The V end was cut by 0 bases, the J end by 10 bases, with 12 bases between. The CDR3 is 13 residues long. The germline V gene encodes CDR1 SGHVS and CDR2 FQNEAQ. This CDR3 reads CASSLARGTGAFF. The CDR3 DNA sequence: TGTGCCAGCAGCTTAGCGCGAGGCACGGGAGCTTTCTTT.

V usage is TRBV5-1 and J usage is TRBJ2-7; 9 nucleotides align to TRBD2. Germline-derived CDR1 and CDR2 are SGHRS and YFSETQ. The CDR3 extends over 14 amino acids. The V and J ends lost 4 bases and 2 bases, in that order; junction bases with no gene match: 4. CDR3 sequence reads: CASSRSGGTYEQYF. The CDR3 bases are TGCGCCAGCAGCCGTAGCGGGGGCACCTACGAGCAGTACTTC.

V usage is TRBV27 and J usage is TRBJ2-2; 7 bases fit TRBD2. The V gene's germline CDR1 is MNHEY and CDR2 SMNVEV (reference sequence). This CDR3 has 16 residues. V was pared by 5 bases and J by 6 bases, with 12 bases of the junction left unmatched. CDR3 nucleotide sequence: TGTGCCAGCAGTATAGTGGGAGGGTCGTATGCCGGGGAGCTGTTTTTT. It specifies CASSIVGGSYAGELFF.

The chain links TRBV6-1 to TRBJ1-4; no clear D. The germline gives CDR1 MNHNS, CDR2 SASEGT. V was clipped by 3 bases and J by 7 bases, with 18 bases between them. The CDR3 is 16 amino acids. This chain's CDR3 is CASSDTSARTFEKLFF. For the CDR3, the DNA is TGTGCCAGCAGTGACACGTCTGCGAGGACTTTTGAAAAACTGTTTTTT.

This chain connects TRBV5-1 to TRBJ1-1, with D maybe TRBD1 (5 bases). The V end was cut by 4 bases, the J end by 5 bases, with 15 bases between. The germline CDR1 and CDR2 sequences are SGHRS and YFSETQ. The CDR3 consists of 14 residues. CDR3 sequence (DNA): TGCGCCAGCAGCCCAGGGACCCTTTCGACTGAAGCTTTCTTT. As protein: CASSPGTLSTEAFF.

This chain uses TRBV2 with TRBJ1-5; 10 bases align to TRBD1. From germline, CDR1 is SNHLY and CDR2 FYNNEI. Losses at the gene ends were 6 bases for V and 4 bases for J; bases not matched to a gene: 6. This CDR3 region has 15 residues. The CDR3 sequence is CASRGQGWKNQPQHF. The CDR3 region has the DNA TGTGCCAGCAGGGGACAGGGGTGGAAGAATCAGCCCCAGCATTTT.

This chain connects TRBV10-3 to TRBJ1-2, with D unclear. CDR3 length: 12 residues. Trimming stripped 3 bases from V and 2 bases from J, with 4 bases between. CDR1 ENHRY and CDR2 SYGVKD come from the germline V gene. CDR3 bases: TGTGCCATCAGTGACAGCAACTATGGCTACACCTTC. Protein: CAISDSNYGYTF.

This chain connects TRBV29-1 to TRBJ2-5, with 7 bases lining up with TRBD1. The germline gives CDR1 SQVTM, CDR2 ANQGSEA. CDR3 size: 12 residues. Germline trimming cut 5 bases from V and 4 bases from J; bases unmatched to any gene: 4. CDR3 protein: CSVQQGRETQYF. CDR3 nucleotide sequence: TGCAGCGTTCAACAGGGGCGAGAGACCCAGTACTTC.

The chain has TRBV5-4 and TRBJ1-5; D unresolved. Germline-derived CDR1 and CDR2 are SGHNT and YYREEE (reference sequence). V dropped 0 bases and J dropped 5 bases, with 6 bases sitting between them. The CDR3 sequence is 13 residues long. The CDR3 reads CASSLGSDQPQHF. The CDR3 DNA reads TGTGCCAGCAGCTTGGGAAGTGATCAGCCCCAGCATTTT.

The rearrangement joins TRBV5-1 to TRBJ2-3, with 7 bases that match TRBD1. With 3 bases clipped from V and 0 bases from J, the junction kept 4 bases outside the gene matches. This CDR3 has 15 amino acids. In germline, CDR1 is SGHRS, CDR2 YFSETQ. DNA for the CDR3: TGCGCCAGCAGCTGGGACAGCCCTAGCACAGATACGCAGTATTTT. Its protein is CASSWDSPSTDTQYF.

CDR3 protein: CASTPGLRTDTQYF. In DNA, the CDR3 is TGCGCCAGCACACCGGGACTACGCACAGATACGCAGTATTTT. V and J are TRBV4-1 and TRBJ2-3; 7 bases align to TRBD2. This CDR3 contains 14 residues. The ends lost 7 bases at V and 1 base at J; junction bases unmatched: 5. Germline assignment: CDR1 MGHRA and CDR2 YSYEKL.

Here the CDR3 reads CASRRGPHEAFF. CDR3 bases: TGTGCCAGCCGGAGGGGGCCCCATGAAGCTTTCTTT. V and J are TRBV6-6 and TRBJ1-1; 7 bases are shared with TRBD1. V shed 8 bases, J shed 7 bases, and the junction held 7 bases outside the gene matches. Germline V CDR1 and CDR2: MNHNY, SVGAGI (reference sequence). There are 12 residues in the CDR3.

The rearrangement uses TRBV11-2 and TRBJ2-5; a possible D gene is TRBD2 (6 bases). The CDR3 spans 16 residues. Trimming stripped 3 bases from V and 0 bases from J, with 14 bases between. Germline V gene data show CDR1 as SGHAT and CDR2 as FQNNGV. The CDR3 reads CASSLELAPNQETQYF. The DNA for the CDR3 is TGTGCCAGCAGCTTGGAACTAGCCCCAAACCAAGAGACCCAGTACTTC.

The chain recombines TRBV10-3 with TRBJ2-3, with 11 bases matching TRBD1. There are 16 residues in the CDR3. The ends lost 2 bases at V and 4 bases at J; junction bases unmatched: 5. Germline assignment: CDR1 ENHRY and CDR2 SYGVKD. The CDR3 sequence is CAISEGTGGRADTQYF. Here the CDR3 DNA reads TGTGCCATCAGTGAGGGGACAGGGGGAAGGGCAGATACGCAGTATTTT.

The chain carries TRBV7-9 and TRBJ1-2; D uncertain. Trimming left V 5 bases short and J 0 bases short, with 10 bases between. The CDR3 loop spans 14 amino acids. The V gene's germline CDR1 is SEHNR and CDR2 FQNEAQ (reference sequence). The CDR3 region has the DNA TGTGCCAGCAGCGAACGGCAGCCTAACTATGGCTACACCTTC. It is translated as CASSERQPNYGYTF.

The chain links TRBV2 to TRBJ1-1; D may be TRBD1 (5 bases). The CDR3 spans 13 residues. Germline V gives CDR1 SNHLY, CDR2 FYNNEI. V shed 5 bases and J shed 1 base, with 8 bases lying between them. CDR3 DNA: TGTGCCAGCAGTCTACAGGCGAACACTGAAGCTTTCTTT. Amino acid sequence: CASSLQANTEAFF.

This clone was counted once. J is TRBJ2-1 and V is TRBV9, with a weak D call TRBD2 (5 bases). Trimming took 0 bases from V and 4 from J, leaving 11 bases between them. Looked up from germline, CDR1 is SGDLS and CDR2 is YYNGEE. The CDR3 is 15 amino acids. CDR3 loop: CASSVVASGYNEQFF. CDR3 sequence (DNA): TGTGCCAGCAGCGTAGTGGCGAGCGGATACAATGAGCAGTTCTTC. Together with reference TRBV9 and TRBJ2-1, the CDR3 gives the full variable domain: DSGVTQTPKHLITATGQRVTLRCSPRSGDLSVYWYQQSLDQGLQFLIQYYNGEERAKGNILERFSAQQFPDLHSELNLSSLELGDSALYFCASSVVASGYNEQFFGPGTRLTVL.

The chain couples TRBV10-2 to TRBJ1-2; 8 bases are shared with TRBD1. Looked up from germline, CDR1 is WSHSY and CDR2 is SAAADI. This CDR3 is 13 amino acids long. V lost 10 bases to trimming and J lost 3 bases; unmatched junction nucleotides: 7. In DNA, the CDR3 is TGCGCCACCGCGTCACAGGGGGACTATGGCTACACCTTC. Protein sequence: CATASQGDYGYTF.

This rearrangement joins TRBV19 to TRBJ2-5; D uncertain. The germline V gene has CDR1 LNHDA and CDR2 SQIVND (reference sequence). This CDR3 comprises 13 residues. Trimming cost V 0 bases and J 3 bases, with 5 bases left between them. The CDR3 sequence: CASSIDGEETQYF. CDR3 DNA sequence: TGTGCCAGTAGTATAGACGGAGAAGAGACCCAGTACTTC.

Only one count was recorded for this clone. The chain recombines TRBV19 with TRBJ2-3, with 11 bases that match TRBD1. V trimming: 4 bases; J trimming: 3 bases; junction bases outside the gene matches: 12. This CDR3 comprises 18 residues. In germline, CDR1 is LNHDA, CDR2 SQIVND (reference sequence). CDR3 residues: CASSTLGTGGRITDTQYF. DNA of the CDR3: TGTGCCAGTAGTACCCTAGGGACAGGGGGAAGGATTACAGATACGCAGTATTTT.

The chain uses TRBV5-1 and TRBJ1-2; TRBD1 matches at 12 bases. The J segment lost 3 bases and the V segment lost 4 bases, leaving 4 bases of the junction unmatched. The CDR3 loop spans 15 amino acids. Germline CDR1 SGHRS, CDR2 YFSETQ. CDR3 sequence: CASSTGTGGDYGYTF. Here the CDR3 DNA reads TGCGCCAGCAGCACAGGGACAGGGGGCGACTATGGCTACACCTTC.